This entry lists 14 T cell receptor beta chains sequenced from one sample in a study of identical twins' blood T cells (dated by TCRdb to 2013 to 2014). Library generation was performed with 5' RACE. Sequencing used an Illumina Genome Analyzer IIx. Using fastp at Q25 and MiXCR, TCRdb reprocessed the public reads and kept productive beta chains. Identical CDR3 proteins give one entry, which carries the most common genes and DNA. This sample comprises 350,000 to 400,000 distinct CDR3 sequences, over 25% of them detected only once. Around 5.6% of the sample is taken by the ten largest. The sample consisted of PBMCs. These receptors all come from a woman aged 18-49 years in good health.

On this clonotype itself: The junction departs from germline at one end; a sequencing error may be responsible. The chain joins TRBV27 to TRBJ1-1; D is possibly TRBD1 (6 bases). The germline V gene has CDR1 MNHEY and CDR2 SMNVEV (reference sequence). This CDR3 has 13 amino acids. The CDR3 DNA is TGTGTCAGCAGGGTACAGGGTAACACTGAAGCTTTCTTT. Its protein is CVSRVQGNTEAFF.

This clonotype was recorded at least ten times. The chain couples TRBV3-1 to TRBJ1-1; 9 nucleotides align to TRBD1. The CDR3 runs 15 residues. Germline assignment: CDR1 LGHDT and CDR2 YNNKEL (reference sequence). The V gene end was trimmed by 6 bases and the J gene end by 4 bases; junction bases not matched to a gene: 9. The CDR3 sequence is CASSGTGTVGTEAFF. CDR3 DNA: TGTGCCAGCAGTGGGACAGGGACTGTAGGCACTGAAGCTTTCTTT.

This clonotype was seen a handful of times. The genes are TRBV23-1 and TRBJ2-3; 8 bases are a match to TRBD2. TRBV23-1 is placed among ORFs of uncertain function. Unmatched junction bases numbered 6, after V lost 3 bases and J lost 4 bases. The CDR3 extends over 15 amino acids. Here the CDR3 reads CASSQEAGAADTQYF. CDR3 sequence (DNA): TGCGCCAGCAGTCAGGAAGCGGGAGCGGCAGATACGCAGTATTTT.

The table lists this clonotype with a few counts. The chain carries TRBV7-2 and TRBJ1-3; a possible D gene is TRBD1 (5 bases). The germline V gene has CDR1 SGHTA and CDR2 FQGNSA. V lost 5 bases, J lost 0 bases, and 11 bases lay in between. The CDR3 totals 15 residues. The CDR3 sequence: CASSPWGSSGNTIYF. CDR3 coding DNA: TGTGCCAGCAGCCCCTGGGGCAGCTCTGGAAACACCATATATTTT.

This chain connects TRBV6-5 to TRBJ2-1; D is unclear. CDR3 length equals 15 residues. V lost 6 bases and J lost 5, with 17 bases in between. Per germline, CDR1 MNHEY and CDR2 SVGAGI. The DNA of the CDR3 is TGTGCCAGCAGCCTGGTGGGATTATCCCACAATGAGCAGTTCTTC. It translates to CASSLVGLSHNEQFF.

This chain joins TRBV9 and TRBJ2-3; D is unclear. The CDR3 covers 8 residues. Germline loops: CDR1 SGDLS, CDR2 YYNGEE. CDR3 sequence (DNA): TGTGCGGCAGATACGCAGTATTTT. The encoded protein is CAADTQYF.

This clonotype was seen a handful of times. The chain links TRBV7-2 to TRBJ2-7; 11 bases are a match to TRBD2. The germline gives CDR1 SGHTA, CDR2 FQGNSA. The V gene end was trimmed by 2 bases and the J gene end by 4 bases; junction bases not matched to a gene: 10. This CDR3 has 17 residues. The CDR3 region has the DNA TGTGCCAGCAGCTTAAAGAGGTCTAGCGGGAGGACATACGAGCAGTACTTC. Encoded protein: CASSLKRSSGRTYEQYF.

The chain is built from TRBV6-1 and TRBJ1-3; 7 nucleotides line up with TRBD1. Germline loops: CDR1 MNHNS, CDR2 SASEGT. The CDR3 consists of 15 residues. The junction had 5 bases not matched to a gene; V was cut back by 6 bases and J by 0 bases. This chain's CDR3 is CASRPRTGSGNTIYF. CDR3 nucleotides: TGTGCCAGCAGACCCCGGACAGGCTCTGGAAACACCATATATTTT.

This sequence joins TRBV5-1 and TRBJ2-3; D is possibly TRBD2 (6 bases). This CDR3 comprises 16 residues. From germline, CDR1 is SGHRS and CDR2 YFSETQ. V lost 7 bases and J 2 bases, leaving 20 bases between the germline ends. CDR3 bases: TGCGCCAGCGCGGACTTTAGCGGAGGTTCCACAGATACGCAGTATTTT. Protein: CASADFSGGSTDTQYF.

This clonotype came up a few times. This rearrangement joins TRBV7-9 to TRBJ1-5; D unresolved. Germline lookup yields CDR1 SEHNR and CDR2 FQNEAQ (reference sequence). There are 15 residues in the CDR3. V was shortened by 5 bases and J by 5 bases, with 16 bases between the two germline ends. The CDR3 DNA reads as TGTGCCAGCAGCAAGGCAGACTCGGGTGATCAGCCCCAGCATTTT. This codes for CASSKADSGDQPQHF. The entire variable domain, with the rest obtained from reference TRBV7-9 and TRBJ1-5, is as follows: DTGVSQNPRHKITKRGQNVTFRCDPISEHNRLYWYRQTLGQGPEFLTYFQNEAQLEKSRLLSDRFSAERPKGSFSTLEIQRTEQGDSAMYLCASSKADSGDQPQHFGDGTRLSIL.

V is TRBV27 and J is TRBJ1-1; D is unclear. The CDR3 length is 14 residues. Between the trimmed V and J ends, which lost 6 bases and 4 bases, there was a span of 15 bases. CDR1 and CDR2 (germline): MNHEY, SMNVEV (reference sequence). The CDR3 sequence is CASSPHAGGTEAFF. DNA of the CDR3: TGTGCCAGCAGCCCCCACGCGGGTGGCACTGAAGCTTTCTTT.

This clonotype was seen only a few times. V and J are TRBV20-1 and TRBJ1-2; no clear D gene. The germline V and J ends were trimmed by 4 bases and 6 bases, with 12 bases remaining between them. The length of the CDR3 is 12 residues. CDR1 is DFQATT, CDR2 SNEGSKA, per germline (reference sequence). CDR3 nucleotides: TGCAGTGCTATTAGACTGCAGGATGGCTACACCTTC. It is translated as CSAIRLQDGYTF.

The V and J genes are TRBV3-1 and TRBJ1-2; D uncertain. Trimming cost V 4 bases and J 5 bases, with 14 bases left between them. Germline V CDR1 and CDR2: LGHDT, YNNKEL (reference sequence). This CDR3 comprises 14 residues. The CDR3 coding sequence is TGTGCCAGCAGCCTCGCGGCAGACTTTTATGGCTACACCTTC. Translated, it gives CASSLAADFYGYTF. Based on the CDR3 plus reference TRBV3-1 and TRBJ1-2, the full variable domain is DTAVSQTPKYLVTQMGNDKSIKCEQNLGHDTMYWYKQDSKKFLKIMFSYNNKELIINETVPNRFSPKSPDKAHLNLHINSLELGDSAVYFCASSLAADFYGYTFGSGTRLTVV.

With respect to this clonotype: One base away lies a much larger clone, so this may be a sequencing read error. The chain has TRBV4-2 and TRBJ2-4; 13 bases match TRBD2. This CDR3 spans 16 amino acids. In germline, CDR1 is LGHNA, CDR2 YNFKEQ. The CDR3 is CVSSQERTSGGDIQYF. The CDR3 DNA is TGTGTCAGCAGCCAAGAGAGGACTAGCGGGGGTGACATTCAGTACTTC.